The present T cell receptor (beta chain) was sequenced within a study of human T cells and chemical hapten exposure. This clonotype was seen more than once but under ten times. The time point here: pre-sensitization, week 0. As to treatment: therapeutic diphenylcyclopropenone sensitization with weekly scalp DPC. Blood draws came before every patch-test application. The CDR3 is 15 amino acids. Trimming cost V 4 bases and J 9 bases, with 20 bases left between them. Germline values: CDR1 SGDLS, CDR2 YYNGEE. In the authors' workflow: Samples contained a median of roughly 96,000 TCRs, with a range of 23,224 to 690,600. TCRdb independently ran MiXCR on the RACE reads; one entry per CDR3 protein. TCRdb's processing, not the authors', yielded these V and J calls. The data show 95,000 to 150,000 distinct CDR3 sequences, less than 15% seen once.

The clonotype comes from a woman aged 18-35 years with alopecia areata. Some clones in this sample may be carry-over from other donors' samples. This chain links TRBV9 with TRBJ1-5, with D possibly TRBD1 on 5 matching bases. The specimen comprised whole blood, sampled in connection with sensitization to the hapten diphenylcyclopropenone (DPC). The chain's CDR3 is CASSPRGQEGRPQHF. Here the CDR3 DNA reads TGTGCCAGCAGCCCCAGAGGGCAGGAGGGGCGGCCCCAGCATTTT.